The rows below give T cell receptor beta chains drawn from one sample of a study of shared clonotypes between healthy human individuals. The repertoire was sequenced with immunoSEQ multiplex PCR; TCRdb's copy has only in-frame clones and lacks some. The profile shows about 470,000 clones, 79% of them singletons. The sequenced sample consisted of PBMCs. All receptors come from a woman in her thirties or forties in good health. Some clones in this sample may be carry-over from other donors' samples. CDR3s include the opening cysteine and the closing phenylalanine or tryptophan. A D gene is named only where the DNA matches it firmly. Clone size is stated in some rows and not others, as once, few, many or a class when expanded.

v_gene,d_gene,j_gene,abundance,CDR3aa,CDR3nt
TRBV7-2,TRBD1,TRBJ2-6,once,CASSPRTGVAGANVLTF,TGTGCCAGCAGCCCCAGGACAGGTGTCGCTGGGGCCAACGTCCTGACTTTC
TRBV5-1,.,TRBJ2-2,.,CASSLEGTNKANTGELFF,TGCGCCAGCAGCTTGGAAGGGACCAACAAAGCGAACACCGGGGAGCTGTTTTTT
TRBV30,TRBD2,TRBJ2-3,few,CAWTGLAGGFDTDTQYF,TGTGCCTGGACGGGACTAGCGGGAGGGTTTGACACAGATACGCAGTATTTT
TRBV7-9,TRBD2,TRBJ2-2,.,CASSLGTSGNTGELFF,TGTGCCAGCAGCCTCGGGACTAGCGGGAACACCGGGGAGCTGTTTTTT
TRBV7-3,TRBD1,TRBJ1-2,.,CASSPQGGSPTANYGYTF,TGTGCCAGCAGCCCCCAAGGGGGCAGCCCTACCGCTAACTATGGCTACACCTTC
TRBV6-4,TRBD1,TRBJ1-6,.,CASSDSSGGNSPLHF,TGTGCCAGCAGTGACTCGTCAGGGGGGAATTCACCCCTCCACTTT
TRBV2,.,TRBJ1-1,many,CASTRQVEAFF,TGTGCCAGCACGAGGCAAGTTGAAGCTTTCTTT
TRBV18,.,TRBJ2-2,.,CASSLLGGNTGELFF,TGTGCCAGCTCACTTCTCGGGGGCAACACCGGGGAGCTGTTTTTT
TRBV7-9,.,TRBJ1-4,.,CASSLVPRAGEKLFF,TGTGCCAGCAGCTTAGTTCCCCGGGCGGGTGAAAAACTGTTTTTT
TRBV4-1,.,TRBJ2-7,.,CASSQDTRDYEQYF,TGCGCCAGCAGCCAAGACACCAGAGACTACGAGCAGTACTTC